This T cell receptor (beta chain) emerged from a study of human T cells and chemical hapten exposure. Looking at the study overall: From small differences in pooled library volume came most of the variation in per-sample TCR yields.

Library preparation tagged each individual cDNA molecule with a unique molecular identifier. In TCRdb, the RACE reads were re-called with MiXCR into one record per CDR3 protein. Found here are more than 75,000 distinct CDR3 sequences, approximately 9.9% of them singletons; the top ten hold roughly 3.5%. Germline V CDR1 and CDR2: SGHRS, YFSETQ. The length of the CDR3 is 14 residues. A word on this clonotype: At one boundary the junction diverges from the germline segment, which might be a read error.

Time point here: pre-sensitization, week 0. Treatment noted: therapeutic diphenylcyclopropenone sensitization with weekly scalp DPC. V gene TRBV5-1 combines with J gene TRBJ1-1; D gene uncertain. The receptor was isolated from a woman between 40 and 55 years old with alopecia areata. Some clones in this sample may be carry-over from other donors' samples. The sample consisted of whole blood, taken in connection with sensitization to the hapten diphenylcyclopropenone (DPC). The CDR3 loop reads CVSSLAWMNTEAFF. In nucleotides, the CDR3 is TGCGTCAGCAGCTTGGCCTGGATGAACACTGAAGCTTTCTTT.